These 2 T cell receptor beta chains were all obtained from the same sample, sequenced in a study of CD8 T cells in ankylosing spondylitis. Each CDR3 protein is one row after TCRdb ran MiXCR on the 5' RACE reads. The profile covers approximately 250,000 distinct CDR3 sequences, with about 24% appearing a single time and less than 0.75% taken by the ten largest. The sequenced sample consisted of blood, either unsorted or a sorted T cell fraction (not recorded which). Every receptor here comes from a male donor with ankylosing spondylitis or in good health (not recorded which).

This clonotype was detected many times. V gene TRBV6-1 combines with J gene TRBJ1-5; 7 bases are shared with TRBD1. J was trimmed by 6 bases and V by 5 bases; bases with no gene match: 7. The CDR3 contains 14 residues. Germline CDR1 and CDR2: MNHNS and SASEGT. CDR3 bases: TGTGCCAGCAGTCCCGACAGGGACGGTCAGCCCCAGCATTTT. Protein: CASSPDRDGQPQHF.

In this sample, this clonotype turned up many times. The chain uses TRBV20-1 and TRBJ2-3; a weak D match, TRBD2 (6 bases). The CDR3 is 16 amino acids. Germline CDR1 is DFQATT and CDR2 is SNEGSKA (reference sequence). Trimming shortened V by 6 bases and J by 4 bases, and 23 bases separated the two germline ends. CDR3 loop: CSANTPSTRVADTQYF. The CDR3, as DNA: TGCAGTGCCAATACCCCGTCGACTAGAGTAGCAGATACGCAGTATTTT.